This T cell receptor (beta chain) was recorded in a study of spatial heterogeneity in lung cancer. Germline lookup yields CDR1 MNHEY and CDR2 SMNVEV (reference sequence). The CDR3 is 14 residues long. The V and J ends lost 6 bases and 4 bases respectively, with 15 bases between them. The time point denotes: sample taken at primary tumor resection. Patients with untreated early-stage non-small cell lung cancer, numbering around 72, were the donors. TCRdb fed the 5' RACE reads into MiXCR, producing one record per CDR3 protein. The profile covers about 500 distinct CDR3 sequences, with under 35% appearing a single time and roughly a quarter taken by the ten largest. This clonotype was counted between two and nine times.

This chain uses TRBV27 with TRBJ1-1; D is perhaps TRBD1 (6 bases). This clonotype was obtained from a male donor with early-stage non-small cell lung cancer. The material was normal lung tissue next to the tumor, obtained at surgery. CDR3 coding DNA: TGTGCCAGCAGCCGGGACACCTTGGGCACTGAAGCTTTCTTT. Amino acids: CASSRDTLGTEAFF.